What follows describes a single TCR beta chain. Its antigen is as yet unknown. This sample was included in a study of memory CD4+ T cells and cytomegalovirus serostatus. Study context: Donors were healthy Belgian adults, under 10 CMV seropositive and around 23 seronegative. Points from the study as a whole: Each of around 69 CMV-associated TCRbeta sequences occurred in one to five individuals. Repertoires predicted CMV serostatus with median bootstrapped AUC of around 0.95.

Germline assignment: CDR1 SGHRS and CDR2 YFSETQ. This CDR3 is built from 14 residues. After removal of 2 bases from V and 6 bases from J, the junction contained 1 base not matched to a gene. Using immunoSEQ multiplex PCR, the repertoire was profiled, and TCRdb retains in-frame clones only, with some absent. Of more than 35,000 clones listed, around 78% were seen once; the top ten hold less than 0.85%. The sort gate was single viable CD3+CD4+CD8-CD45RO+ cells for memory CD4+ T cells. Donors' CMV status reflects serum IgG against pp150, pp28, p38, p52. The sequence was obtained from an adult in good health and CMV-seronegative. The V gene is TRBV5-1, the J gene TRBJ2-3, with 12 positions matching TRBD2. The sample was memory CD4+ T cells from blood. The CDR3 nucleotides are TGCGCCAGCAGCTTCGGGACTAGCGGGGATACGCAGTATTTT. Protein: CASSFGTSGDTQYF.